The 29 T cell receptor beta chains below come from one sample, sequenced in a study of blood T cell repertoires in COVID-19. Only in-frame clones appear in the TCRdb table, and some are missing; sequencing was by immunoSEQ multiplex PCR. The table lists a few hundred thousand clones, roughly 91% of them singletons, with 1.7% in the top ten. Sequencing input: PBMCs or T cells enriched from blood (not recorded which). The receptors originated from a woman aged 25-40 years who had recovered from COVID-19.

The rearrangement links TRBV18 to TRBJ1-2; D is unresolved. CDR3 size: 14 residues. V lost 2 bases and J 5 bases, leaving 12 bases between the germline ends. CDR1 is KGHSH, CDR2 LQKENI, per germline. CDR3 sequence (DNA): TGTGCCAGCTCACCAAGAGACCCGGGGTATGGCTACACCTTC. Translated, it gives CASSPRDPGYGYTF.

This clone turned up a few times. The chain has TRBV5-6 and TRBJ1-1, with TRBD1 matching over 12 bases. This CDR3 region has 14 residues. Germline V gene data show CDR1 as SGHDT and CDR2 as YYEEEE. After removal of 3 bases from V and 5 bases from J, the junction contained 2 bases not matched to a gene. Here the CDR3 reads CASSSGQGATEAFF. For the CDR3, the DNA is TGTGCCAGCAGCTCGGGACAGGGGGCAACTGAAGCTTTCTTT.

The V call is TRBV28, the J call TRBJ1-5; 10 bases align to TRBD1. Trimming cost V 3 bases and J 0 bases; bases outside gene matches: 8. Germline CDR1 MDHEN, CDR2 SYDVKM. The CDR3 is 18 residues long. The CDR3 DNA reads TGTGCCAGCAGTTTCTGGACAGGGGGTGTGTATAGCAATCAGCCCCAGCATTTT. This codes for CASSFWTGGVYSNQPQHF.

CDR3 coding DNA: TGTGCCAGCAGCTTAGCACTAGCGGGAGACTACGAGCAGTACTTC. Its translation: CASSLALAGDYEQYF. This chain links TRBV11-2 with TRBJ2-7, with TRBD2 matching 11 bases. Unmatched junction bases numbered 2, after V lost 1 base and J lost 3 bases. Germline V lookup: CDR1 SGHAT, CDR2 FQNNGV. The CDR3 contains 15 residues.

The V call is TRBV6-6, the J call TRBJ1-3; 8 bases line up with TRBD1. Germline CDR1 is MNHNY and CDR2 is SVGAGI (reference sequence). This CDR3 contains 14 residues. V lost 6 bases, J lost 4 bases, and 5 bases stayed unmatched. The CDR3 is CASRDRVSGNTIYF. The CDR3 bases are TGTGCCAGCAGGGACAGGGTATCGGGAAACACCATATATTTT.

CDR3 region: CASSAAGGLGYEQYF. CDR3 DNA: TGTGCCAGCAGCGCCGCAGGGGGCCTGGGTTACGAGCAGTACTTC. The chain employs TRBV9 and TRBJ2-7, with 8 bases that match TRBD1. Germline V gives CDR1 SGDLS, CDR2 YYNGEE. The CDR3 spans 15 residues. J was trimmed by 4 bases and V by 3 bases; bases with no gene match: 9.

The chain recombines TRBV10-1 with TRBJ2-5, with 9 nucleotides matching TRBD2. Germline trimming cut 5 bases from V and 4 bases from J; bases unmatched to any gene: 5. The V gene's germline CDR1 is WNHNN and CDR2 SYGVQD (reference sequence). CDR3 size: 14 residues. CDR3: CASSSHSGRETQYF. CDR3 bases: TGCGCCAGCAGTAGTCATAGCGGGAGAGAGACCCAGTACTTC.

The chain combines TRBV2 with TRBJ2-3; TRBD2 aligns across 13 bases. The CDR3 totals 16 residues. Trimming cost V 6 bases and J 3 bases; bases outside gene matches: 6. The V gene's germline CDR1 is SNHLY and CDR2 FYNNEI. The CDR3 DNA is TGTGCCAGCAGCCGGACTAGCGGGAGAGCGACAGATACGCAGTATTTT. Its protein is CASSRTSGRATDTQYF.

The chain links TRBV7-2 to TRBJ2-7; TRBD2 matches at 7 bases. This CDR3 spans 17 amino acids. Germline CDR1 is SGHTA and CDR2 is FQGNSA. V lost 1 base, J lost 7 bases, and 16 bases stayed unmatched. The CDR3 DNA reads as TGTGCCAGCAGCTTAGGCTGGGGAGAACTACCAGCGGGGGAGCAGTACTTC. Translation gives CASSLGWGELPAGEQYF.

The rearrangement uses TRBV6-5 and TRBJ2-1, with 8 positions matching TRBD2. Trimming at V came to 7 bases and at J to 8 bases, leaving 10 bases not matched to a gene. The CDR3 has 14 residues. Germline V gives CDR1 MNHEY, CDR2 SVGAGI. The DNA of the CDR3 is TGTGCCAGCACCAGGAGCGGGAGTTTCGATGAGCAGTTCTTC. Its translation is CASTRSGSFDEQFF.

The chain joins TRBV19 to TRBJ1-5, with D unclear. Trimming cost V 7 bases and J 0 bases, with 13 bases left between them. Germline CDR1 and CDR2: LNHDA and SQIVND (reference sequence). The CDR3 has 15 residues. CDR3 coding DNA: TGTGCCAGTACCAATACCGGGGATAGCAATCAGCCCCAGCATTTT. This sequence encodes CASTNTGDSNQPQHF.

The DNA of the CDR3 is TGTGCCAGCAGCTTAGAAAGAGACAGTTCACCCCTCCACTTT. Translating it yields CASSLERDSSPLHF. The chain uses TRBV11-1 and TRBJ1-6; D is possibly TRBD1 (5 bases). The germline gives CDR1 SGHAT, CDR2 FQDESV (reference sequence). The V end was cut by 1 base, the J end by 9 bases, with 10 bases between. The CDR3 has 14 amino acids.

The chain joins TRBV9 to TRBJ2-2; D perhaps matches TRBD2 (5 bases). From germline, CDR1 is SGDLS and CDR2 YYNGEE. Trimming stripped 0 bases from V and 4 bases from J, with 16 bases between. There are 17 residues in the CDR3. The CDR3 here is CASSVGASSRSTGELFF. The DNA for the CDR3 is TGTGCCAGCAGCGTAGGGGCTAGCTCCCGAAGCACCGGGGAGCTGTTTTTT.

The V gene is TRBV3-1 (or the pseudogene TRBV3-2), the J gene TRBJ1-1, with 9 bases lining up with TRBD1. J was trimmed by 4 bases and V by 4 bases; bases with no gene match: 10. The CDR3 consists of 16 residues. Germline lookup yields CDR1 LGHDT and CDR2 YNNKEL (reference sequence). The CDR3 DNA reads as TGTGCCAGCAGCCTCACAGTGGGGACAGGGATCACTGAAGCTTTCTTT. This codes for CASSLTVGTGITEAFF.

The J gene is TRBJ1-2, the V gene TRBV7-9; a possible D gene is TRBD1 (6 bases). The CDR3 extends over 16 amino acids. Trimming took off 7 bases at V and 0 bases at J, with 18 bases between the two ends. Germline CDR1 SEHNR, CDR2 FQNEAQ (reference sequence). CDR3 DNA: TGTGCCAGCATCTTTAGCAGGGGCGAGACTAACTATGGCTACACCTTC. It is translated as CASIFSRGETNYGYTF. The full variable domain, in which reference TRBV7-9 and TRBJ1-2 provide the parts outside the CDR3, is DTGVSQNPRHKITKRGQNVTFRCDPISEHNRLYWYRQTLGQGPEFLTYFQNEAQLEKSRLLSDRFSAERPKGSFSTLEIQRTEQGDSAMYLCASIFSRGETNYGYTFGSGTRLTVV.

CDR3 protein: CASSLAGQGFEKLFF. The CDR3 nucleotides are TGTGCCAGCAGCTTAGCGGGACAGGGATTTGAAAAACTGTTTTTT. This rearrangement joins TRBV11-2 to TRBJ1-4, with 9 bases lining up with TRBD1. This CDR3 contains 15 residues. Unmatched junction bases numbered 4, after V lost 1 base and J lost 7 bases. Per the germline V gene, CDR1 is SGHAT and CDR2 is FQNNGV. The complete variable domain, with remaining parts taken from reference TRBV11-2 and TRBJ1-4, reads EAGVAQSPRYKIIEKRQSVAFWCNPISGHATLYWYQQILGQGPKLLIQFQNNGVVDDSQLPKDRFSAERLKGVDSTLKIQPAKLEDSAVYLCASSLAGQGFEKLFFGSGTQLSVL.

The chain employs TRBV5-4 and TRBJ2-7; 7 bases line up with TRBD1. V shed 3 bases and J 3 bases; nucleotides not matched to a gene: 6. The CDR3 runs to 14 residues. Germline lookup yields CDR1 SGHNT and CDR2 YYREEE (reference sequence). CDR3 DNA: TGTGCCAGCAGCTCTCAGGGACAGAACTACGAGCAGTACTTC. Its protein is CASSSQGQNYEQYF.

CDR3 sequence reads: CAWSPPGTLWNQPQHF. The CDR3, as DNA: TGTGCCTGGAGTCCCCCGGGGACACTTTGGAATCAGCCCCAGCATTTT. This rearrangement joins TRBV30 to TRBJ1-5; D might be TRBD1 (6 bases). V lost 2 bases and J 4 bases, leaving 18 bases between the germline ends. Germline-derived CDR1 and CDR2 are GTSNPN and SVGIG (reference sequence). CDR3 length: 16 residues.

The J gene is TRBJ2-3, the V gene TRBV4-1, with 9 bases identical to TRBD2. The CDR3 contains 13 residues. From germline, CDR1 is MGHRA and CDR2 YSYEKL. The V segment lost 2 bases and the J segment 11 bases; nucleotides outside the gene matches: 5. CDR3 sequence reads: CASSQWTSEKQYF. The CDR3 DNA reads as TGCGCCAGCAGCCAATGGACTAGCGAGAAGCAGTATTTT.

V and J are TRBV19 and TRBJ2-2; the match to TRBD2 covers 7 bases. CDR1 and CDR2 from the germline V gene are LNHDA and SQIVND (reference sequence). CDR3 length equals 17 residues. The V and J ends lost 1 base and 1 base, in that order; junction bases with no gene match: 6. CDR3 nucleotides: TGTGCCAGTAGTATAGCGGGAGGACCCCTGAACACCGGGGAGCTGTTTTTT. Residues: CASSIAGGPLNTGELFF.

The chain carries TRBV18 and TRBJ1-6; D possibly corresponds to TRBD1 (6 bases). From germline, CDR1 is KGHSH and CDR2 LQKENI. The germline V and J ends were trimmed by 3 bases and 15 bases, with 15 bases remaining between them. The CDR3 loop spans 13 amino acids. The CDR3 region has the DNA TGTGCCAGCTCACCCTCGGACAGTCGACTCCTCCACTTT. It yields the protein CASSPSDSRLLHF.

The chain has TRBV29-1 and TRBJ1-5; D perhaps matches TRBD1 (6 bases). CDR1 and CDR2 (germline): SQVTM, ANQGSEA. The CDR3 loop spans 14 amino acids. V gave up 7 bases and J gave up 2 bases, with 15 bases separating them. CDR3 region: CSALQAGGNQPQHF. The DNA for the CDR3 is TGCAGCGCCCTCCAGGCAGGGGGCAATCAGCCCCAGCATTTT. Using reference TRBV29-1 and TRBJ1-5 for the parts outside the CDR3, the full variable domain is SAVISQKPSRDICQRGTSLTIQCQVDSQVTMMFWYRQQPGQSLTLIATANQGSEATYESGFVIDKFPISRPNLTFSTLTVSNMSPEDSSIYLCSALQAGGNQPQHFGDGTRLSIL.

The V gene is TRBV10-2, the J gene TRBJ1-6, with 10 bases aligning to TRBD1. The J segment lost 7 bases and the V segment lost 6 bases, leaving 6 bases of the junction unmatched. Germline loops: CDR1 WSHSY, CDR2 SAAADI. This CDR3 has 15 residues. The CDR3: CASSPEGQGNSPLHF. The CDR3 DNA reads TGCGCCAGCAGCCCGGAGGGACAGGGGAATTCACCCCTCCACTTT.

The chain combines TRBV24-1 with TRBJ2-1; 9 nucleotides agree with TRBD2. The CDR3 runs to 17 residues. Trimming removed 8 bases from V and 5 bases from J; junction bases left unmatched: 15. Germline CDR1 and CDR2: KGHDR and SFDVKD. CDR3 protein: CATNSGSGSISHNEQFF. The CDR3 DNA sequence: TGTGCCACCAATTCAGGTAGCGGGAGTATTTCCCACAATGAGCAGTTCTTC.

V and J are TRBV9 and TRBJ1-1; 10 nucleotides agree with TRBD1. Trimming cost V 0 bases and J 4 bases; bases outside gene matches: 9. This CDR3 is built from 17 residues. Per the germline V gene, CDR1 is SGDLS and CDR2 is YYNGEE. CDR3 nucleotide sequence: TGTGCCAGCAGCGTAGTAGGGGACAGGGGTTTGAGCACTGAAGCTTTCTTT. Its translation: CASSVVGDRGLSTEAFF.

This chain connects TRBV12-3 or TRBV12-4 to TRBJ2-2; D is unresolved. The CDR3 loop spans 12 amino acids. Trimming removed 6 bases from V and 0 bases from J, with 2 bases in between. CDR3 in DNA: TGTGCCAGCAGCTCGAACACCGGGGAGCTGTTTTTT. Translation: CASSSNTGELFF.

This chain uses TRBV5-1 with TRBJ2-3; TRBD2 matches at 11 bases. Looked up from germline, CDR1 is SGHRS and CDR2 is YFSETQ. J lost 1 base, V lost 5 bases, and 3 bases had no gene match. This CDR3 is 15 amino acids long. CDR3 sequence (DNA): TGCGCCAGCAGGGGACTAGCGGTTGGCACAGATACGCAGTATTTT. It codes for CASRGLAVGTDTQYF.

The chain uses TRBV9 and TRBJ1-2; 7 bases map to TRBD1. The CDR3 covers 13 residues. CDR1 is SGDLS, CDR2 YYNGEE, per germline. J lost 9 bases, V lost 0 bases, and 5 bases had no gene match. CDR3 bases: TGTGCCAGCAGCGTAGGTGACAGGGTTAGCTACACCTTC. As protein: CASSVGDRVSYTF.

The genes are TRBV7-8 and TRBJ1-5; 7 bases are a match to TRBD1. This CDR3 comprises 14 residues. J lost 3 bases, V lost 6 bases, and 5 bases had no gene match. From germline, CDR1 is SGHVS and CDR2 FQNEAQ. The DNA for the CDR3 is TGTGCCAGCAGAGCAGGGGGTGTCAATCAGCCCCAGCATTTT. Protein: CASRAGGVNQPQHF.